This TCR beta chain was identified in a study of patients and donors after allogeneic stem cell transplantation. Between the trimmed V and J ends, which lost 4 bases and 3 bases, there was a span of 15 bases. This CDR3 contains 15 residues. TCRdb re-called the RT-PCR reads with MiXCR, one entry per CDR3 protein. The sample has hundreds of thousands of distinct CDR3 sequences, over 12% seen once. This clonotype has ten or more counts. The chain employs TRBV12-3 or TRBV12-4 and TRBJ2-5; D is unclear. Material: blood, either unsorted or a sorted T cell fraction (not recorded which). The receptor was derived from a human donor who was either an allogeneic HSCT recipient or a stem cell or donor lymphocyte infusion donor (not recorded which). It is not recorded whose cells these are; they may come from a transplant donor. CDR3 sequence reads: CASSSYLLTEETQYF. The CDR3 region has the DNA TGTGCCAGCAGTTCATACCTGCTGACTGAAGAGACCCAGTACTTC.